These 17 T cell receptor beta chains were sequenced from one sample in a study of human T cells and chemical hapten exposure (dated by TCRdb to the early 2020s). Library generation was performed with RACE. The sequencer was a NextSeq 500. TCRdb itself trimmed the public reads at Q25 with fastp, ran MiXCR and retained productive beta chains. Rows with a matching CDR3 protein are joined into one entry that keeps the most common DNA and genes. For this sample there are approximately 260,000 distinct CDR3 sequences; around 7% appear just once. The top ten clonotypes cover 1.2% of the sample. Per the publication, the time point label means: pre-sensitization, week 0. Read against the paper, the sample's treatment or condition label means: therapeutic diphenylcyclopropenone sensitization with weekly scalp DPC. The source material was whole blood, sampled in connection with sensitization to the hapten diphenylcyclopropenone (DPC). The receptors stem from a man aged 18 to 30 with alopecia areata. Some clones in this sample may be carry-over from other donors' samples.

The sample holds many counts of this clonotype. CDR3 DNA sequence: TGTGCTAGTGGTGACGACAGGGATGTTCAGTTCTTC. Amino acids: CASGDDRDVQFF. V and J are TRBV12-5 and TRBJ2-1; 7 bases map to TRBD1. This CDR3 contains 12 residues. CDR1 and CDR2 (germline): LGHNT, FRNRAP. V trimming: 5 bases; J trimming: 13 bases; junction bases outside the gene matches: 8.

This clonotype was observed at least ten times. Here the CDR3 reads CASSFTEGTDPDATNEKLFF. The CDR3 DNA follows: TGTGCCAGCAGTTTCACTGAGGGGACCGATCCTGACGCAACTAATGAAAAACTGTTTTTT. The rearrangement joins TRBV28 to TRBJ1-4, with D maybe TRBD1 (5 bases). The CDR3 sequence is 20 residues long. Germline V gives CDR1 MDHEN, CDR2 SYDVKM. Trimming cost V 3 bases and J 0 bases, with 23 bases left between them.

This clonotype was seen only a few times. This chain uses TRBV5-5 with TRBJ2-3; unclear D gene. V lost 4 bases to trimming and J lost 6 bases, with 9 bases between them. CDR1 and CDR2 from the germline V gene are SGHKS and YYEKEE (reference sequence). The CDR3 loop spans 12 amino acids. CDR3 DNA sequence: TGTGCCAGCAGCCATTTTCGGGATACGCAGTATTTT. Translating gives CASSHFRDTQYF. Full variable domain (remainder filled in from reference TRBV5-5 and TRBJ2-3): DAGVTQSPTHLIKTRGQQVTLRCSPISGHKSVSWYQQVLGQGPQFIFQYYEKEERGRGNFPDRFSARQFPNYSSELNVNALLLGDSALYLCASSHFRDTQYFGPGTRLTVL.

This chain connects TRBV7-8 to TRBJ1-1; D gene uncertain. Germline V gives CDR1 SGHVS, CDR2 FQNEAQ. The length of the CDR3 is 15 residues. V was clipped by 5 bases and J by 4 bases, with 17 bases between them. The CDR3, as DNA: TGTGCCAGCAGCCTAGTAAAGGGATACGGCACTGAAGCTTTCTTT. It translates to CASSLVKGYGTEAFF.

This clonotype was counted at least ten times. V and J are TRBV2 and TRBJ1-1; possibly TRBD1 for D (5 bases). Germline CDR1 and CDR2: SNHLY and FYNNEI. Deletions cut 5 bases from V and 0 bases from J, with 10 bases between. CDR3 length equals 14 residues. The CDR3 loop is CASSYGTLNTEAFF. The CDR3 DNA reads as TGTGCCAGCAGTTACGGGACCCTGAACACTGAAGCTTTCTTT.

This chain uses TRBV5-1 with TRBJ2-1, with no clear D. CDR3 length: 12 residues. Germline CDR1 is SGHRS and CDR2 is YFSETQ. The germline V and J ends were trimmed by 4 bases and 8 bases, with 10 bases remaining between them. The CDR3 here is CASSTSYHEQFF. DNA for the CDR3: TGCGCCAGCAGCACCTCCTATCATGAGCAGTTCTTC.

A few counts support this clonotype. V gene TRBV29-1 combines with J gene TRBJ2-1; 10 bases are a match to TRBD2. Trimming took 5 bases from V and 6 from J; bases not matched to a gene: 4. The CDR3 totals 13 residues. The V gene's germline CDR1 is SQVTM and CDR2 ANQGSEA. The CDR3 coding sequence is TGCAGCGTTTCCGAGCGGGGGGGCAATGAGCAGTTCTTC. It yields the protein CSVSERGGNEQFF.

The J gene is TRBJ1-2, the V gene TRBV6-5; 11 positions match TRBD1. Losses at the gene ends were 2 bases for V and 6 bases for J; bases not matched to a gene: 2. Germline CDR1 is MNHEY and CDR2 is SVGAGI. The length of the CDR3 is 14 residues. CDR3 coding DNA: TGTGCCAGCAGTTACAGGGGACAGGGGGATGGCTACACCTTC. It codes for CASSYRGQGDGYTF.

The chain carries TRBV29-1 and TRBJ2-7; possible D gene TRBD2, 5 bases. CDR3 length: 13 amino acids. The V and J ends lost 7 bases and 2 bases respectively, with 15 bases between them. Germline lookup yields CDR1 SQVTM and CDR2 ANQGSEA. CDR3 coding DNA: TGCAGCGCCCTGACGGACTTACCCTACGAGCAGTACTTC. Protein product: CSALTDLPYEQYF.

This chain connects TRBV7-2 to TRBJ1-6; 8 nucleotides match TRBD1. The ends lost 2 bases at V and 7 bases at J; junction bases unmatched: 7. The CDR3 runs 16 residues. Looked up from germline, CDR1 is SGHTA and CDR2 is FQGNSA. The chain's CDR3 is CASSLSRQGRNSPLHF. DNA of the CDR3: TGTGCCAGCAGCTTATCGCGACAGGGGCGAAATTCACCCCTCCACTTT. The variable domain in full, completed from reference TRBV7-2 and TRBJ1-6, reads GAGVSQSPSNKVTEKGKDVELRCDPISGHTALYWYRQSLGQGLEFLIYFQGNSAPDKSGLPSDRFSAERTGGSVSTLTIQRTQQEDSAVYLCASSLSRQGRNSPLHFGNGTRLTVT.

The J gene is TRBJ2-5, the V gene TRBV29-1, with D possibly TRBD2 on 7 matching bases. The V end lost 4 bases, the J end lost 1 base, and 16 bases lay between the germline ends. Germline V gene lookup returns CDR1 SQVTM and CDR2 ANQGSEA. CDR3 length: 15 amino acids. In DNA form, the CDR3 reads TGCAGCGTTGTACCGCGCGGGGGCGTCCAAGAGACCCAGTACTTC. Protein: CSVVPRGGVQETQYF.

This clonotype was counted between two and nine times. The chain has TRBV10-3 and TRBJ2-1; 7 positions match TRBD1. This CDR3 is 16 amino acids long. Germline V gene lookup returns CDR1 ENHRY and CDR2 SYGVKD. The trim removed 1 base at V and 0 bases at J, leaving 3 bases unmatched. The CDR3 nucleotides are TGTGCCATCAGTGAGTTGGACAGGTACTCCTACAATGAGCAGTTCTTC. Translating gives CAISELDRYSYNEQFF.

This clonotype was picked up many times. J is TRBJ1-1 and V is TRBV11-1, with TRBD1 matching 8 bases. This CDR3 is built from 13 residues. The J segment lost 7 bases and the V segment lost 3 bases, leaving 4 bases of the junction unmatched. Germline V lookup: CDR1 SGHAT, CDR2 FQDESV (reference sequence). In DNA, the CDR3 is TGTGCCAGCAGCTTCCCCGGGACAGGTGAAGCTTTCTTT. Protein product: CASSFPGTGEAFF.

The genes are TRBV29-1 and TRBJ2-1; tentatively, D is TRBD1 (5 bases). The germline gives CDR1 SQVTM, CDR2 ANQGSEA. Trimming shortened V by 8 bases and J by 6 bases, and 14 bases separated the two germline ends. CDR3 length equals 12 residues. In nucleotides, the CDR3 is TGCAGCAGCGCAGGGTTAGGCAATGAGCAGTTCTTC. Protein product: CSSAGLGNEQFF.

This clonotype was recorded a few times. The rearrangement links TRBV5-1 to TRBJ2-3, with D perhaps TRBD2 (5 bases). V gave up 3 bases and J gave up 0 bases, with 17 bases separating them. The CDR3 is made up of 17 amino acids. Germline V gene lookup returns CDR1 SGHRS and CDR2 YFSETQ. The CDR3 region is CASSSSRRDPSTDTQYF. The DNA of the CDR3 is TGCGCCAGCAGCTCATCCAGACGGGATCCTAGCACAGATACGCAGTATTTT.

The chain recombines TRBV7-2 with TRBJ1-5; D not resolved. Germline-derived CDR1 and CDR2 are SGHTA and FQGNSA. The CDR3 is 15 residues long. V was pared by 2 bases and J by 2 bases, with 10 bases between. Written as DNA, the CDR3 is TGTGCCAGCAGCTTACAGAAGGGTGGCAATCAGCCCCAGCATTTT. It yields the protein CASSLQKGGNQPQHF.

The chain links TRBV29-1 to TRBJ1-1; TRBD1 matches 7 bases. Germline V CDR1 and CDR2: SQVTM, ANQGSEA. The CDR3 spans 11 residues. V was pared by 8 bases and J by 5 bases, with 5 bases of the junction left unmatched. The CDR3 DNA sequence: TGCAGCATACGACAGGGAACTGAAGCTTTCTTT. Protein sequence: CSIRQGTEAFF.